This T cell receptor beta chain derives from a study of CD8+ T cells in alopecia areata. Study-level results: Elevated clonality characterized lesional scalp relative to normal scalp, particularly in alopecia totalis/universalis.

Turning to this clone: No antigen is known for it.

Investigators isolated RNA and reverse transcribed it into cDNA to act as the sequencing template. The protocol was immunoSEQ multiplex PCR, while the TCRdb copy is restricted to in-frame clones and leaves out a portion. The table records roughly 98,000 clones, around 55% of them present only once. The CDR3 length is 15 residues. Germline V CDR1 and CDR2: MNHEY, SVGAGI. The V and J ends lost 6 bases and 2 bases, in that order; junction bases with no gene match: 7. Treatment indicated: oral pan-JAK inhibitor, 5-10 mg twice daily. In alopecia areata patients, both lesional scalp punch biopsies and peripheral blood were collected. The researchers isolated CD4+ and CD8+ T cells from PBMCs by sorting.

The V and J genes are TRBV6-5 and TRBJ2-7, with 10 bases matching TRBD1. This sample comprised CD8+ T cells sorted from blood, obtained at week 4, from a patient treated with tofacitinib. The source of this sequence is a human donor with alopecia areata. This CDR3 is CASSKSGTGAYEQYF. Written as DNA, the CDR3 is TGTGCCAGCAGCAAATCCGGGACAGGGGCCTACGAGCAGTACTTC.